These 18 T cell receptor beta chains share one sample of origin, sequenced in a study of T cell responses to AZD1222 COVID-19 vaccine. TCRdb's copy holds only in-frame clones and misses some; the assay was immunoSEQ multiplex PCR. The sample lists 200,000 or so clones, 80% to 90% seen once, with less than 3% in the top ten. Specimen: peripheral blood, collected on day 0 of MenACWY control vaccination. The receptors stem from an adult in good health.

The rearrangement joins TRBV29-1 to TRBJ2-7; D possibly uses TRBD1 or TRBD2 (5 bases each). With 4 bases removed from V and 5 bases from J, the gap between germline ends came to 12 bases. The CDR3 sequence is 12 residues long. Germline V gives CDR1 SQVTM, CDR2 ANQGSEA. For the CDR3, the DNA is TGCAGCGTTGGCCGGGACCCCGACGAGCAGTACTTC. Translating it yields CSVGRDPDEQYF.

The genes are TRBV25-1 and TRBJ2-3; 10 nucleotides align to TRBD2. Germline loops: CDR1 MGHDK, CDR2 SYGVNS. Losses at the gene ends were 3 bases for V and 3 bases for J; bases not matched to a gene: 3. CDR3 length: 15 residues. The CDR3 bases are TGTGCCAGCAGTGACCCTAGCGGGGGAACAGATACGCAGTATTTT. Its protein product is CASSDPSGGTDTQYF.

CDR3 in amino acids: CARIAGNIQYF. Here the CDR3 DNA reads TGTGCCAGGATCGCAGGGAACATTCAGTACTTC. The genes are TRBV28 and TRBJ2-4; the D gene is possibly TRBD1 (5 bases). The CDR3 runs 11 residues. V was clipped by 9 bases and J by 7 bases, with 10 bases between them. Germline loops: CDR1 MDHEN, CDR2 SYDVKM.

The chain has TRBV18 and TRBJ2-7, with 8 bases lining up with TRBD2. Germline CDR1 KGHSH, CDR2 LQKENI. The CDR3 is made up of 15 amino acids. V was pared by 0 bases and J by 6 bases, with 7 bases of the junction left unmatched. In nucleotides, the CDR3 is TGTGCCAGCTCACCACCCGGGACTAGGAGTTTCGAGCAGTACTTC. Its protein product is CASSPPGTRSFEQYF.

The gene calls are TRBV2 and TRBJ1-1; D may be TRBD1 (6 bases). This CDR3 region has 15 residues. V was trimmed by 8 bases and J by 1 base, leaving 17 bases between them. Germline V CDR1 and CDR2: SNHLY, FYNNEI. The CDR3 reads CASPQLGGTNTEAFF. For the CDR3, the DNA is TGTGCCAGCCCACAGCTAGGGGGGACGAACACTGAAGCTTTCTTT.

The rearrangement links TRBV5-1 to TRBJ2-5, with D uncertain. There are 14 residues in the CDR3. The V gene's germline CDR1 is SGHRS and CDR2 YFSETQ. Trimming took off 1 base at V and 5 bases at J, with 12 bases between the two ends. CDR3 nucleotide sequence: TGCGCCAGCAGCTTGATTCCGGCCGGGGAGACCCAGTACTTC. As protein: CASSLIPAGETQYF.

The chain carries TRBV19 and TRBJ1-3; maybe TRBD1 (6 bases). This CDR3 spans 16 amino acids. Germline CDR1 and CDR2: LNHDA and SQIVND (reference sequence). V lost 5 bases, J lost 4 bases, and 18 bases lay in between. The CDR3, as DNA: TGTGCCAGTAGTGCACAAGCAGGGGAGACGGGAAACACCATATATTTT. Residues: CASSAQAGETGNTIYF.

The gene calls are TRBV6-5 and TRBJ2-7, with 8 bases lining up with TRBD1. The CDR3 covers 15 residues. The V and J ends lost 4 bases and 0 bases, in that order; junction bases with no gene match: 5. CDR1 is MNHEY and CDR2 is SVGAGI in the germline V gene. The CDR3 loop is CASSSRDRSSYEQYF. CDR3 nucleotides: TGTGCCAGCAGTTCCCGGGACAGGAGCTCCTACGAGCAGTACTTC.

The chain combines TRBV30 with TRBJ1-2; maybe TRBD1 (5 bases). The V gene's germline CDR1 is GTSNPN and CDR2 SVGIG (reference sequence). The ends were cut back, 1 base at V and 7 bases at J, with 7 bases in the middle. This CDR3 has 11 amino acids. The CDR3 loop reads CAWSEGLGYTF. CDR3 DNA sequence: TGTGCCTGGAGTGAGGGGCTTGGCTACACCTTC.

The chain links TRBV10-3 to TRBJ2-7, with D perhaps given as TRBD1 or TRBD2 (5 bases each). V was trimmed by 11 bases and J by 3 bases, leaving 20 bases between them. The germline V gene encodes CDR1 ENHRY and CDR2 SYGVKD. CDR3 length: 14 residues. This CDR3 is CAVRRGDGGYEQYF. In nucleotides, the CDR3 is TGTGCCGTACGACGGGGCGACGGAGGCTACGAGCAGTACTTC.

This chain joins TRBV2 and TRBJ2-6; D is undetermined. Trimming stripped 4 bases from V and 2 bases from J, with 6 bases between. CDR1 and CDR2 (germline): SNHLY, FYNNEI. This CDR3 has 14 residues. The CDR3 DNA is TGTGCCAGCAGTGCCAGTACTGGGGCCAACGTCCTGACTTTC. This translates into CASSASTGANVLTF.

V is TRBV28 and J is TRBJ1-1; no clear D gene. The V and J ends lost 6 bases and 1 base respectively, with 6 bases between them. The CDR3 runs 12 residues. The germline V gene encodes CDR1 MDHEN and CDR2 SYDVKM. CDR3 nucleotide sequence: TGTGCCAGCAGCCATGAGAACACTGAAGCTTTCTTT. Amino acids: CASSHENTEAFF.

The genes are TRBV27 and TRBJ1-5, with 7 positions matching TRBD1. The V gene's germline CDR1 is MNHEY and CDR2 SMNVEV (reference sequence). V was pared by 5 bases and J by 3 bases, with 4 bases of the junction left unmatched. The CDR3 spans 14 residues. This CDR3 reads CASSPDRDNQPQHF. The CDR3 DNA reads TGTGCCAGCAGTCCCGACAGGGACAATCAGCCCCAGCATTTT.

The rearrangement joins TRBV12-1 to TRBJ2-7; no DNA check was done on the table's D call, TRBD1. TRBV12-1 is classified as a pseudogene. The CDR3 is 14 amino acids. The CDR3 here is CASSPGQGTYEQYF. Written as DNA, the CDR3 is TGTGCCAGCAGCCCGGGACAGGGGACCTACGAGCAGTACTTC.

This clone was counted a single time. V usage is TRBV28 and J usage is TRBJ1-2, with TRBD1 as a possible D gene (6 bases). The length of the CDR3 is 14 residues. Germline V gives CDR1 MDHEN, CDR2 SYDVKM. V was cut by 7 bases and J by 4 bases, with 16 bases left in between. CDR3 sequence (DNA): TGTGCCAGCAACCCGGGGGGCAGTCCCTATGGCTACACCTTC. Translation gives CASNPGGSPYGYTF.

The CDR3 DNA is TGTGCCAGCAGCAGTTATGGGGGAGTGAACACTGAAGCTTTCTTT. Amino acid sequence: CASSSYGGVNTEAFF. The J gene is TRBJ1-1, the V gene TRBV11-1; D is perhaps TRBD1 (5 bases). V was shortened by 5 bases and J by 0 bases, with 13 bases between the two germline ends. CDR1 and CDR2 (germline): SGHAT, FQDESV (reference sequence). The CDR3 contains 15 residues.

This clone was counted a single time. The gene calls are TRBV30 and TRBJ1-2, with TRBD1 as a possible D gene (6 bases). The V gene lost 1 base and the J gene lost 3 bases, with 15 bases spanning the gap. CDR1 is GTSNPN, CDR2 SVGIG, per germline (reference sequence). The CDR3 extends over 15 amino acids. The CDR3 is CAWSDLGGIDYGYTF. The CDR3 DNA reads TGTGCCTGGAGTGACCTAGGGGGTATCGACTATGGCTACACCTTC.

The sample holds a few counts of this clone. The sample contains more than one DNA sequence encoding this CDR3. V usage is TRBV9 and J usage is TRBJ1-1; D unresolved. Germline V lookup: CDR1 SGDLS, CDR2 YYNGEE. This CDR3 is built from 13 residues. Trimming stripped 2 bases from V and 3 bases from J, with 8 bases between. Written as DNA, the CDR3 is TGTGCCAGCAGCGTTGGTAGGGACACTGAAGCTTTCTTT. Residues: CASSVGRDTEAFF.